Listed below are T cell receptor beta chains from one sample, sequenced in a study of T cell responses to AZD1222 COVID-19 vaccine. Using immunoSEQ multiplex PCR, the repertoire was profiled, and TCRdb retains in-frame clones only, with some absent. The sample has roughly 120,000 clones, approximately 90% seen once; the top ten hold around 7.1%. This specimen consisted of peripheral blood, obtained 28 days after the second AZD1222 dose. The receptors shown here come from an adult who received the AZD1222 COVID-19 vaccine. The CDR3 runs from the conserved cysteine through the conserved F or W. A D gene is named only where the DNA matches it firmly. Clone size is given for some rows only: seen once, a few or many times, or a class if the clone is expanded.

>NA|TRBJ2-3|TRBV9|NA
TGTGCCAGCAGCTCCGGGACGGGCCGCACAGATACGCAGTATTTT
CASSSGTGRTDTQYF
>TRBD1|TRBJ2-7|TRBV19|few
TGTGCCAGTAGGCCTGGGACAGGGGGAACCTACGAGCAGTACTTC
CASRPGTGGTYEQYF
>NA|TRBJ1-2|TRBV21-1|NA
TGTGCCAGCAGCAAAGGGGGGATAGGCTATGGCTACACCTTC
CASSKGGIGYGYTF
>TRBD2|TRBJ2-7|TRBV6-5|NA
TGTGCCAGCAGTTACCGGACTAGCGGTAGCTACGAGCAGTACTTC
CASSYRTSGSYEQYF
>NA|TRBJ2-7|TRBV7-9|NA
TGTGCCAGCAGCTCAAACAAGGAGACCTGGGCATTCGAGCAGTACTTC
CASSSNKETWAFEQYF
>NA|TRBJ2-3|TRBV4-3|NA
TGCGCCAGCAGCCCTACGACATCAGGGGACACAGATACGCAGTATTTT
CASSPTTSGDTDTQYF
>NA|TRBJ1-6|TRBV30|NA
TGTGCCTGGAGTGTTGAGGACAGAGATAATTCACCCCTCCACTTT
CAWSVEDRDNSPLHF
>TRBD1|TRBJ2-2|TRBV9|NA
TGTGCCAGCAGGAAGACAGGGGGCGCCACCGGGGAGCTGTTTTTT
CASRKTGGATGELFF
>TRBD1|TRBJ2-7|TRBV6-5|NA
TGTGCCAGCAGCCCCACCGGGACAGCAACCTACGAGCAGTACTTC
CASSPTGTATYEQYF
>TRBD2|TRBJ2-1|TRBV29-1|NA
TGCAGCGTTGTCACTAGCGGATACAATGAGCAGTTCTTC
CSVVTSGYNEQFF
>NA|TRBJ2-2|TRBV13|NA
TGTGCCAGCAGCTTAGAAACCGGGGAGCTGTTTTTT
CASSLETGELFF
>TRBD1|TRBJ2-5|TRBV30|NA
TGTGCCTGGAGTCACAAATATGGGACAGGGGTAGTTGAGACCCAGTACTTC
CAWSHKYGTGVVETQYF
>NA|TRBJ1-5|TRBV6-8|NA
TGTGCCAGCAACGGGGGGAGGGCCGGTCAGCCCCAGCATTTT
CASNGGRAGQPQHF
>NA|TRBJ2-3|TRBV7-2|NA
TGTGCCAGCAGCTTAGTTGTCGGCGTTGCAGATACGCAGTATTTT
CASSLVVGVADTQYF
>NA|TRBJ2-7|TRBV5-5|NA
TGTGCCAGCAGCTTGACGTGGCCTTCCTACGAGCAGTACTTC
CASSLTWPSYEQYF
>NA|TRBJ1-2|TRBV5-8|NA
TGTGCCAGCAGCCCCTGGGAAGGGGGCTATGGCTACACCTTC
CASSPWEGGYGYTF
>NA|TRBJ2-2|TRBV3-1/TRBV3-2|NA
TGTGCCAGCAGCCAGGGGGAAGGAGCGAACACCGGGGAGCTGTTTTTT
CASSQGEGANTGELFF
>NA|TRBJ2-3|TRBV5-1|once
TGCGCCAGCACCCGTATCAGGGGTAGCACAGATACGCAGTATTTT
CASTRIRGSTDTQYF
>NA|TRBJ2-7|TRBV7-6|NA
TGTGCCAGCAGCCCAGAGAACAGGCCCTACGAGCAGTACTTC
CASSPENRPYEQYF
>TRBD1|TRBJ1-5|TRBV6-5|NA
TGTGCCAGCAGCCTTGACAGGGAACCTCAGCCCCAGCATTTT
CASSLDREPQPQHF
>TRBD1|TRBJ2-6|TRBV7-6|NA
TGTGCCAGCAGCTTAGTGCAGGGACAGGCTACAGGGGCCAACGTCCTGACTTTC
CASSLVQGQATGANVLTF
>TRBD2|TRBJ2-7|TRBV2|few
TGTGCCAGCAGTGAACTAGCGGGGGGGGTAGAGCAGTACTTC
CASSELAGGVEQYF
>TRBD1|TRBJ1-2|TRBV5-6|NA
TGTGCCAGCAGTCTCACGGGACAGGGACTCCTCGCCTTC
CASSLTGQGLLAF
>NA|TRBJ2-5|TRBV11-3|NA
TGTGCCAGCCGCAGTGGGTACCAAGAGACCCAGTACTTC
CASRSGYQETQYF
>TRBD2|TRBJ2-1|TRBV13|NA
TGTGCCAGCAGCTCCCGTACTAGCGGGGGGGCCGAGTCCTACAATGAGCAGTTCTTC
CASSSRTSGGAESYNEQFF
>NA|TRBJ2-7|TRBV5-4|NA
TGTGCCAGCAGCTTGGGCCCGAATGGCTACGAGCAGTACTTC
CASSLGPNGYEQYF
>NA|TRBJ2-1|TRBV19|NA
TGTGCCAGTAGTATACTGGTAAACTCCTACAATGAGCAGTTCTTC
CASSILVNSYNEQFF
>TRBD1|TRBJ1-1|TRBV4-1|NA
TGCGCCAGCAGCCAAATCGGGACAGGGAACACTGAAGCTTTCTTT
CASSQIGTGNTEAFF
>NA|TRBJ2-7|TRBV9|NA
TGTGCCAGCCCGGAGGGGGAAAGTTACGAGCAGTACTTC
CASPEGESYEQYF
>TRBD1|TRBJ1-1|TRBV20-1|NA
TGCAGTGCTAGTAAGGGGGCGGGTGAAGCTTTCTTT
CSASKGAGEAFF
>NA|TRBJ2-7|TRBV11-2|NA
TGTGCCAGCAGCATGGGATCCCCTCACGAGCAGTACTTC
CASSMGSPHEQYF
>TRBD1|TRBJ1-1|TRBV2|NA
TGTGCCGTACACCGGGACAGGGGCACTGAAGCTTTCTTT
CAVHRDRGTEAFF
>NA|TRBJ2-3|TRBV19|NA
TGTGCCAGTAGTATGAGGGCAGGGGCAGATACGCAGTATTTT
CASSMRAGADTQYF
>NA|TRBJ1-5|TRBV7-9|NA
TGTGCCAGCAGCTCAACCGGGACAACACATCAGCCCCAGCATTTT
CASSSTGTTHQPQHF
>TRBD2|TRBJ2-3|TRBV12-5|NA
TGTGCTAGTGGTTTGGCTAGCGGGAGGGTTAGCTACACAGATACGCAGTATTTT
CASGLASGRVSYTDTQYF
>TRBD1|TRBJ2-5|TRBV2|NA
TGTGCCAGCAGTGAACCGACCGGGACAGGAGGAGAGACCCAGTACTTC
CASSEPTGTGGETQYF
>NA|TRBJ2-6|TRBV5-6|NA
TGTGCCAGCAGCTTGAAGGGGTCTGGGGCCAACGTCCTGACTTTC
CASSLKGSGANVLTF
>TRBD2|TRBJ2-3|TRBV2|NA
TGTGCCAGCAGCGCCGGGACTAGCGGGGCGGGGGGCACAGATACGCAGTATTTT
CASSAGTSGAGGTDTQYF
>NA|TRBJ2-2|TRBV6-5|NA
TGTGCCAGCAGCCTGGGGGGAGAGGCCGGGGAGCTGTTTTTT
CASSLGGEAGELFF
>NA|TRBJ2-4|TRBV4-1|NA
TGCGCCAGCAGCGGTCTAGGTTTTCTAGCCAAAAACATTCAGTACTTC
CASSGLGFLAKNIQYF
>NA|TRBJ1-6|TRBV5-6|NA
TGTGCCAGCAGCTTCCGGGGTACGAATTCACCCCTCCACTTT
CASSFRGTNSPLHF
>NA|TRBJ1-3|TRBV9|NA
TGTGCCAGCAGCGTATCCAACCACCCTGGAAACACCATATATTTT
CASSVSNHPGNTIYF